The 29 T cell receptor beta chains in this list originate from one sample, sequenced in a study of blood T cells in healthy people across ages. Using a J-beta primer mix together with a sample-barcoded 5' primer, a second PCR was run for about 7 to 12 cycles. TCRdb fed the 5' RACE reads into MiXCR, producing one record per CDR3 protein. The table includes hundreds of thousands of distinct CDR3 sequences, around a quarter detected once. The sample was also reused in another study, on T cells of mothers and their children.

The sample consisted of blood. The receptors here all came from a boy aged 2-15 years in good health.

The V and J genes are TRBV10-3 and TRBJ2-3; no reliable D call. Trimming cost V 2 bases and J 1 base, with 7 bases left between them. The CDR3 loop spans 14 amino acids. CDR1 ENHRY and CDR2 SYGVKD come from the germline V gene. The CDR3 is CAISEVGGTDTQYF. The CDR3 DNA follows: TGTGCCATCAGTGAGGTGGGCGGCACAGATACGCAGTATTTT.

This clonotype was picked up a small number of times. The chain employs TRBV9 and TRBJ2-3, with a tentative D call TRBD2 (7 bases). Germline V gives CDR1 SGDLS, CDR2 YYNGEE. Trimming took 4 bases from V and 2 from J, leaving 17 bases between them. The CDR3 runs to 16 residues. CDR3 sequence: CASSPPRGPYTDTQYF. CDR3 coding DNA: TGTGCCAGCAGCCCCCCGCGGGGGCCTTACACAGATACGCAGTATTTT.

The V gene is TRBV7-6, the J gene TRBJ1-4, with 8 nucleotides matching TRBD1. Per the germline V gene, CDR1 is SGHVS and CDR2 is FNYEAQ. V dropped 0 bases and J dropped 3; count of bases not matched to a gene: 6. CDR3 size: 17 residues. In DNA, the CDR3 is TGTGCCAGCAGCTTAGCGGCAGGGGGCGTCTCTAATGAAAAACTGTTTTTT. Protein product: CASSLAAGGVSNEKLFF.

The chain carries TRBV12-3 or TRBV12-4 and TRBJ1-2; a weak D match, TRBD1 (5 bases). The CDR3 totals 14 residues. V lost 6 bases and J lost 6, with 17 bases in between. The CDR3 loop reads CASRKGLPEDGYTF. DNA of the CDR3: TGTGCCAGCAGAAAGGGACTGCCCGAGGATGGCTACACCTTC.

The V and J genes are TRBV5-5 and TRBJ2-5; TRBD2 agrees at 12 bases. This CDR3 is 15 amino acids long. V was clipped by 3 bases and J by 5 bases; unmatched bases: 5. Germline loops: CDR1 SGHKS, CDR2 YYEKEE (reference sequence). CDR3: CASSSSGGASETQYF. CDR3 sequence (DNA): TGTGCCAGCAGCTCTAGCGGGGGGGCCTCGGAGACCCAGTACTTC.

The gene calls are TRBV20-1 and TRBJ1-2; D ambiguous. Germline CDR1 is DFQATT and CDR2 is SNEGSKA (reference sequence). The length of the CDR3 is 13 residues. With 4 bases removed from V and 0 bases from J, the gap between germline ends came to 9 bases. In DNA, the CDR3 is TGCAGTGCTAACACGGGTTCTAACTATGGCTACACCTTC. It is translated as CSANTGSNYGYTF.

The V call is TRBV7-9, the J call TRBJ1-3; D not certain. Germline CDR1 SEHNR, CDR2 FQNEAQ (reference sequence). This CDR3 is 12 amino acids long. The V end lost 6 bases, the J end lost 2 bases, and 5 bases lay between the germline ends. The CDR3 DNA is TGTGCCAGCAGGGAAGCTGGAAACACCATATATTTT. It codes for CASREAGNTIYF.

Turning to this clonotype: Mismatch with germline at one junction end may stem from a read error. The chain is built from TRBV24-1 and TRBJ2-5; 8 bases agree with TRBD1. The CDR3 extends over 13 amino acids. Germline CDR1 and CDR2: KGHDR and SFDVKD. As DNA, the CDR3 is TGTGCCACCAGTGCAGGACAGGGAGGAAAGCGGTTCTTC. Encoded protein: CATSAGQGGKRFF.

The chain is built from TRBV10-3 and TRBJ2-1; the match to TRBD1 covers 9 bases. Trimming took 5 bases from V and 5 from J; bases not matched to a gene: 7. CDR1 and CDR2 (germline): ENHRY, SYGVKD. This CDR3 comprises 15 residues. Written as DNA, the CDR3 is TGTGCCATCAGTACGGGACAGGGTGTCCACAATGAGCAGTTCTTC. Protein product: CAISTGQGVHNEQFF.

V gene TRBV7-9 combines with J gene TRBJ2-5; D is perhaps TRBD2 (6 bases). The tail of the sequence fits TRBJ2-7 better, so the J call may be wrong. Per the germline V gene, CDR1 is SEHNR and CDR2 is FQNEAQ (reference sequence). This CDR3 has 16 amino acids. CDR3 loop: CASSAGRTISSYEQYF. The CDR3 region has the DNA TGTGCCAGCAGCGCCGGACGGACTATTAGCTCCTACGAGCAGTACTTC.

This clonotype was detected a few times. The chain has TRBV6-2 or TRBV6-3 and TRBJ2-7; D call uncertain. The CDR3 spans 13 residues. The germline V gene encodes CDR1 MNHEY and CDR2 SVGEGT. The ends were cut back, 4 bases at V and 2 bases at J, with 9 bases in the middle. CDR3 sequence (DNA): TGTGCCAGCAGTTTGACGAAACCCTACGAGCAGTACTTC. Amino acids: CASSLTKPYEQYF.

This clonotype was counted between two and nine times. The genes are TRBV3-1 and TRBJ2-5; the D is unclear. The last part of the DNA fits TRBJ2-7 better; the J call may be wrong. Looked up from germline, CDR1 is LGHDT and CDR2 is YNNKEL (reference sequence). This CDR3 comprises 13 residues. This CDR3 is CASSHAISYEQYF. The CDR3 bases are TGTGCCAGCAGCCATGCTATCTCCTACGAGCAGTACTTC.

The chain carries TRBV7-9 and TRBJ1-2; D is unresolved. There are 13 residues in the CDR3. The ends were cut back, 5 bases at V and 4 bases at J, with 11 bases in the middle. CDR1 SEHNR and CDR2 FQNEAQ come from the germline V gene (reference sequence). The DNA for the CDR3 is TGTGCCAGCAGCGTGGACTGGGGCTATGGCTACACCTTC. It codes for CASSVDWGYGYTF.

This clonotype has only a few counts. V is TRBV24-1 and J is TRBJ2-7, with D tentatively TRBD1 or TRBD2 (5 bases each). The DNA end is a closer match to TRBJ2-1, so the J assignment may be wrong. This CDR3 is built from 17 residues. The germline V gene has CDR1 KGHDR and CDR2 SFDVKD. As DNA, the CDR3 is TGTGCCACCAGTGAGTCAGGCGGCGTGAGGGGTTCCAACGAGCAGTTCTTC. This encodes CATSESGGVRGSNEQFF.

There are many counts of this clonotype. The chain is built from TRBV3-1 and TRBJ1-1; D call uncertain. Per the germline V gene, CDR1 is LGHDT and CDR2 is YNNKEL (reference sequence). V lost 2 bases to trimming and J lost 1 base, with 2 bases between them. This CDR3 is 12 amino acids long. The CDR3 DNA is TGTGCCAGCAGCCAACGGAACACTGAAGCTTTCTTT. It is translated as CASSQRNTEAFF.

The genes are TRBV7-8 and TRBJ2-3; the match to TRBD1 covers 8 bases. From germline, CDR1 is SGHVS and CDR2 FQNEAQ. This CDR3 contains 17 residues. The V gene end was trimmed by 3 bases and the J gene end by 6 bases; junction bases not matched to a gene: 14. This chain's CDR3 is CASSFFGQGLLRDTQYF. CDR3 nucleotides: TGTGCCAGCAGCTTTTTTGGACAGGGTCTTTTAAGGGATACGCAGTATTTT. Looking up the rest from reference TRBV7-8 and TRBJ2-3 gives the full variable domain: GAGVSQSPRYKVAKRGQDVALRCDPISGHVSLFWYQQALGQGPEFLTYFQNEAQLDKSGLPSDRFFAERPEGSVSTLKIQRTQQEDSAVYLCASSFFGQGLLRDTQYFGPGTRLTVL.

The V and J genes are TRBV4-2 and TRBJ2-5; 8 bases map to TRBD2. Trimming cost V 4 bases and J 6 bases; bases outside gene matches: 13. The CDR3 extends over 16 amino acids. Germline V gene lookup returns CDR1 LGHNA and CDR2 YNFKEQ. CDR3 sequence reads: CASSPITGGAAQTQYF. The CDR3 nucleotides read TGTGCCAGCAGCCCAATTACCGGGGGGGCCGCGCAGACCCAGTACTTC.

The chain is built from TRBV5-1 and TRBJ2-7; 7 bases align to TRBD1. The CDR3 is 16 amino acids. V trimming: 0 bases; J trimming: 4 bases; junction bases outside the gene matches: 10. Germline CDR1 and CDR2: SGHRS and YFSETQ. The CDR3 nucleotides read TGCGCCAGCAGCTTGGGTTCCGGACAGGCATTATACGAGCAGTACTTC. This gives the protein CASSLGSGQALYEQYF.

In its sample, this clonotype was seen a few times. The rearrangement links TRBV29-1 to TRBJ2-5; either TRBD1 or TRBD2 may fit D (5 bases each). The end of the DNA is better explained by TRBJ2-7, so the J call may be wrong. The V gene's germline CDR1 is SQVTM and CDR2 ANQGSEA. The CDR3 is 12 amino acids. Here the CDR3 DNA reads TGCAGCGTTGAAGATCGAGGGACCGAGCAGTACTTC. Protein sequence: CSVEDRGTEQYF.

This clonotype was seen more than once but under ten times. The chain's CDR3 is CASSPYPLLGQGLYEQYF. CDR3 sequence (DNA): TGTGCCAGCAGTCCATACCCCCTACTCGGACAGGGTTTGTACGAGCAGTACTTC. The J gene is TRBJ2-7, the V gene TRBV27; 8 bases match TRBD1. This CDR3 has 18 amino acids. The V and J ends lost 5 bases and 4 bases, in that order; junction bases with no gene match: 19. Germline CDR1 reads MNHEY; CDR2 reads SMNVEV (reference sequence).

In this sample, this clonotype turned up a few times. The chain has TRBV20-1 and TRBJ1-5; 7 bases align to TRBD1. Looked up from germline, CDR1 is DFQATT and CDR2 is SNEGSKA (reference sequence). V was pared by 0 bases and J by 3 bases, with 8 bases of the junction left unmatched. This CDR3 contains 16 residues. CDR3 sequence (DNA): TGCAGTGCTAGAGAAGGCGGAGGGGGCTTCAATCAGCCCCAGCATTTT. This encodes CSAREGGGGFNQPQHF.

This clonotype came up a few times. Germline and junction disagree at one end, which may indicate a read error. This chain links TRBV25-1 with TRBJ2-1; the match to TRBD2 covers 7 bases. Germline V lookup: CDR1 MGHDK, CDR2 SYGVNS. The CDR3 runs 16 residues. DNA for the CDR3: TGTGCCAGCAGTCGCGGAGGGAGGGCCACCTACAATGAGCAGCTCTTC. Translation: CASSRGGRATYNEQLF.

This chain joins TRBV2 and TRBJ2-7, with 7 positions matching TRBD2. This CDR3 region has 15 residues. In germline, CDR1 is SNHLY, CDR2 FYNNEI. V shed 7 bases and J 3 bases; nucleotides not matched to a gene: 12. CDR3 nucleotides: TGTGCCAGCATCCGCGAACTAGCGCTATACTACGAGCAGTACTTC. Amino acid sequence: CASIRELALYYEQYF.

The table lists this clonotype with a few counts. The chain recombines TRBV7-9 with TRBJ2-5; 9 bases map to TRBD1. Germline trimming cut 5 bases from V and 1 base from J; bases unmatched to any gene: 8. This CDR3 has 16 amino acids. The germline V gene has CDR1 SEHNR and CDR2 FQNEAQ (reference sequence). The CDR3, as DNA: TGTGCCAGCAGCACCGGACAGGGGAGGCGCCAAGAGACCCAGTACTTC. The encoded protein is CASSTGQGRRQETQYF.

This chain uses TRBV10-3 with TRBJ2-5, with D perhaps matching TRBD2 (6 bases). The CDR3 covers 14 residues. The germline V gene encodes CDR1 ENHRY and CDR2 SYGVKD. The CDR3 protein is CASGVGSLQETQYF. The DNA of the CDR3 is TGTGCTTCCGGGGTCGGGAGCCTCCAAGAGACCCAGTACTTC.

The chain recombines TRBV6-6 with TRBJ1-1, with D perhaps TRBD1 (6 bases). This CDR3 spans 15 amino acids. In germline, CDR1 is MNHNY, CDR2 SVGAGI (reference sequence). Trimming stripped 5 bases from V and 0 bases from J, with 13 bases between. CDR3 DNA sequence: TGTGCCAGCAGTCACCCGGGGGCATTGAACACTGAAGCTTTCTTT. Its protein product is CASSHPGALNTEAFF.

This chain uses TRBV19 with TRBJ2-5; maybe TRBD1 (6 bases). The ends were cut back, 1 base at V and 7 bases at J, with 13 bases in the middle. CDR3 size: 14 residues. Germline values: CDR1 LNHDA, CDR2 SQIVND (reference sequence). CDR3: CASSIGRTRGTQYF. The CDR3 DNA follows: TGTGCCAGTAGTATAGGCCGGACCAGGGGGACCCAGTACTTC.

This clonotype was picked up a small number of times. The chain links TRBV4-2 to TRBJ2-5, with D maybe TRBD2 (5 bases). The DNA end is more similar to TRBJ2-7, so the J call may be wrong. Germline V gene data show CDR1 as LGHNA and CDR2 as YNFKEQ. The CDR3 extends over 14 amino acids. This chain's CDR3 is CASSQATEAYEQYF. The CDR3, as DNA: TGTGCCAGCAGCCAAGCGACGGAGGCCTACGAGCAGTACTTC.

This clonotype was seen only a few times. The chain has TRBV6-5 and TRBJ2-1, with D perhaps TRBD1 or TRBD2 (5 bases each). V was cut by 2 bases and J by 3 bases, with 11 bases left in between. The length of the CDR3 is 15 residues. Germline loops: CDR1 MNHEY, CDR2 SVGAGI. The chain's CDR3 is CASSYQGVLYNEQFF. For the CDR3, the DNA is TGTGCCAGCAGTTACCAGGGAGTCCTCTACAATGAGCAGTTCTTC.